Sequencing of this TCR beta chain was carried out in a study of shared clonotypes between healthy human individuals. For the study at large: Donors consisted of two women and a few men between 18 and 49. General observations from the study: In contrast to clonotypes shared by all four donors, non-shared clonotypes had lower generation probabilities. Richness estimates generally favored naive over memory subsets.

Terminally differentiated effector memory CD45RA+ cells were excluded by CCR7 positive selection of CD45RO-negative cells. This CDR3 spans 13 amino acids. V lost 4 bases to trimming and J lost 10 bases, with 14 bases between them. CDR1 MGHRA and CDR2 YSYEKL come from the germline V gene. As for this clone: What it recognizes is unknown.

Running of the assay took place at deep level. Measured with immunoSEQ multiplex PCR; TCRdb has only the in-frame clones, and not every one. Counted here are about 1,900,000 clones, about 95% occurring once; the ten biggest clones make up 0.95% to 1.5%. The sequencing sample was made of naive CD8+ T cells sorted from blood. This receptor was identified in a young man in good health. The chain is built from TRBV4-1 and TRBJ2-1; possibly TRBD2 for D (6 bases). The CDR3 coding sequence is TGCGCCAGCAGCCCTGTTGGGGGGAGGGAGCAGTTCTTC. Protein: CASSPVGGREQFF.